These 28 T cell receptor beta chains were all obtained from the same sample, sequenced in a study of blood T cell repertoires in COVID-19. Data came from immunoSEQ multiplex PCR; TCRdb stores just in-frame clones and leaves some out. The sample carries around 430,000 clones, approximately 87% recorded once. The sequencing input was PBMCs or T cells enriched from blood (not recorded which). Every receptor here comes from a woman aged 45 to 65 who had recovered from COVID-19.

The J gene is TRBJ2-3, the V gene TRBV5-1; D is perhaps TRBD1 (6 bases). V lost 4 bases and J 2 bases, leaving 20 bases between the germline ends. The CDR3 consists of 17 residues. Germline loops: CDR1 SGHRS, CDR2 YFSETQ. For the CDR3, the DNA is TGCGCCAGCAGCACGGCGAAGGGGGTCAGTCTCACAGATACGCAGTATTTT. This sequence encodes CASSTAKGVSLTDTQYF.

The CDR3 nucleotides are TGTGCCAGCAGCCTTAGCGGACGGGATGCTTACGAGCAGTACTTC. It encodes CASSLSGRDAYEQYF. The chain combines TRBV11-2 with TRBJ2-7; D perhaps matches TRBD2 (6 bases). The V gene's germline CDR1 is SGHAT and CDR2 FQNNGV. V shed 5 bases and J shed 4 bases, with 18 bases lying between them. The CDR3 covers 15 residues. Full variable domain (remainder filled in from reference TRBV11-2 and TRBJ2-7): EAGVAQSPRYKIIEKRQSVAFWCNPISGHATLYWYQQILGQGPKLLIQFQNNGVVDDSQLPKDRFSAERLKGVDSTLKIQPAKLEDSAVYLCASSLSGRDAYEQYFGPGTRLTVT.

In DNA, the CDR3 is TGTGCCAGCAGCGTCAGGGGGTCTTCAGGCACAGATACGCAGTATTTT. This gives the protein CASSVRGSSGTDTQYF. The chain carries TRBV9 and TRBJ2-3, with 7 bases that match TRBD1. The germline CDR1 and CDR2 sequences are SGDLS and YYNGEE. There are 16 residues in the CDR3. The V and J ends lost 2 bases and 1 base, in that order; junction bases with no gene match: 7. The variable domain in full, with the rest retrieved from reference TRBV9 and TRBJ2-3, is DSGVTQTPKHLITATGQRVTLRCSPRSGDLSVYWYQQSLDQGLQFLIQYYNGEERAKGNILERFSAQQFPDLHSELNLSSLELGDSALYFCASSVRGSSGTDTQYFGPGTRLTVL.

Points on this clone: Within the sample, other DNA sequences also encode this same CDR3. This chain connects TRBV3-1 (or the pseudogene TRBV3-2) to TRBJ1-5, with 9 bases lining up with TRBD1. V dropped 1 base and J dropped 4; count of bases not matched to a gene: 2. The CDR3 loop spans 15 amino acids. Per germline, CDR1 LGHDT and CDR2 YNNKEL (reference sequence). The CDR3 DNA is TGTGCCAGCAGCCAAGGACAGGGGGGGAATCAGCCCCAGCATTTT. Translating it yields CASSQGQGGNQPQHF.

The chain links TRBV27 to TRBJ2-7; D remains unclear. V lost 8 bases to trimming and J lost 4 bases, with 9 bases between them. Germline assignment: CDR1 MNHEY and CDR2 SMNVEV (reference sequence). The CDR3 consists of 11 residues. The DNA for the CDR3 is TGTGCCAGCCGCGACTTTTACGAGCAGTACTTC. Its translation: CASRDFYEQYF.

This clone was detected once. This sequence joins TRBV14 and TRBJ1-2; no reliable D call. The CDR3 is made up of 16 amino acids. Trimming cost V 4 bases and J 4 bases, with 19 bases left between them. Germline CDR1 reads SGHDN; CDR2 reads FVKESK. Written as DNA, the CDR3 is TGTGCCAGCAGCCCGCGGGGAGTGGTTTACTTCTATGGCTACACCTTC. As protein: CASSPRGVVYFYGYTF.

This sequence joins TRBV27 and TRBJ1-2; a weak D match, TRBD1 (5 bases). The CDR3 covers 15 residues. Per germline, CDR1 MNHEY and CDR2 SMNVEV (reference sequence). The V end lost 3 bases, the J end lost 8 bases, and 19 bases lay between the germline ends. CDR3 DNA sequence: TGTGCCAGCAGTTTCTCCCTAGGGGCGGCTTCAGGCTACACCTTC. Its translation is CASSFSLGAASGYTF.

J is TRBJ1-5 and V is TRBV19; 9 bases fit TRBD1. V lost 8 bases to trimming and J lost 5 bases; unmatched junction nucleotides: 16. CDR3 length: 17 amino acids. The germline CDR1 and CDR2 sequences are LNHDA and SQIVND (reference sequence). The chain's CDR3 is CASQPMPTGGWDQPQHF. The CDR3 DNA sequence: TGTGCCAGTCAACCTATGCCCACAGGGGGCTGGGATCAGCCCCAGCATTTT.

The chain combines TRBV2 with TRBJ2-2; D gene unclear. CDR3 length equals 15 residues. The germline CDR1 and CDR2 sequences are SNHLY and FYNNEI. Trimming left V 1 base short and J 0 bases short, with 6 bases between. The CDR3: CASSEDSSNTGELFF. The CDR3 DNA reads as TGTGCCAGCAGTGAAGACAGCTCGAACACCGGGGAGCTGTTTTTT.

The chain recombines TRBV5-5 with TRBJ1-1, with D unresolved. CDR3 length: 15 amino acids. Germline loops: CDR1 SGHKS, CDR2 YYEKEE (reference sequence). Between the trimmed V and J ends, which lost 4 bases and 0 bases, there was a span of 13 bases. CDR3 DNA: TGTGCCAGCAGCGCGTCGTTATTCATGAACACTGAAGCTTTCTTT. It encodes CASSASLFMNTEAFF. Using reference TRBV5-5 and TRBJ1-1 for the parts outside the CDR3, the full variable domain is DAGVTQSPTHLIKTRGQQVTLRCSPISGHKSVSWYQQVLGQGPQFIFQYYEKEERGRGNFPDRFSARQFPNYSSELNVNALLLGDSALYLCASSASLFMNTEAFFGQGTRLTVV.

The chain recombines TRBV6-1 with TRBJ2-3; maybe TRBD2 (6 bases). Trimming left V 1 base short and J 2 bases short, with 19 bases between. Germline CDR1 is MNHNS and CDR2 is SASEGT. The CDR3 is 18 residues long. CDR3 sequence: CASSEGGRERYNTDTQYF. CDR3 in DNA: TGTGCCAGCAGTGAAGGTGGGCGGGAAAGGTACAACACAGATACGCAGTATTTT.

The chain combines TRBV18 with TRBJ1-4; D not resolved. The germline V gene encodes CDR1 KGHSH and CDR2 LQKENI. The CDR3 consists of 13 residues. Trimming pared 7 bases from V and 3 bases from J, leaving 9 bases between. The chain's CDR3 is CASCRSPNEKLFF. The CDR3 DNA reads as TGTGCCAGCTGTAGGAGTCCTAATGAAAAACTGTTTTTT.

This sequence joins TRBV6-1 and TRBJ1-1, with 7 bases that match TRBD1. After removal of 3 bases from V and 6 bases from J, the junction contained 16 bases not matched to a gene. Germline values: CDR1 MNHNS, CDR2 SASEGT. The CDR3 covers 17 residues. Here the CDR3 reads CASSDLTGRSPGPEAFF. As DNA, the CDR3 is TGTGCCAGCAGTGATTTGACAGGGCGTTCCCCGGGTCCTGAAGCTTTCTTT.

This clone was recorded a few times. The chain recombines TRBV6-1 with TRBJ2-7; possible D gene TRBD2, 5 bases. The CDR3 contains 15 residues. V lost 2 bases, J lost 2 bases, and 13 bases lay in between. Germline CDR1 and CDR2: MNHNS and SASEGT. The CDR3 here is CASSEKGDLTYEQYF. The CDR3 DNA reads as TGTGCCAGCAGTGAAAAGGGAGACTTGACCTACGAGCAGTACTTC.

The rearrangement links TRBV12-5 to TRBJ2-7, with 9 bases lining up with TRBD2. With 0 bases clipped from V and 3 bases from J, the junction kept 6 bases outside the gene matches. This CDR3 spans 16 amino acids. Germline CDR1 reads LGHNT; CDR2 reads FRNRAP. The CDR3 sequence: CASGLVLKRGDYEQYF. In DNA form, the CDR3 reads TGTGCTAGTGGTTTGGTACTTAAGCGGGGGGACTACGAGCAGTACTTC.

The chain carries TRBV11-2 and TRBJ2-7, with a tentative D call TRBD1 (6 bases). Trimming left V 2 bases short and J 4 bases short, with 15 bases between. The CDR3 runs to 15 residues. Germline lookup yields CDR1 SGHAT and CDR2 FQNNGV. CDR3 in amino acids: CASSLSTRGGYEQYF. Written as DNA, the CDR3 is TGTGCCAGCAGCTTATCGACGAGAGGGGGTTACGAGCAGTACTTC.

The chain employs TRBV27 and TRBJ2-7, with D tentatively TRBD2 (5 bases). Trimming cost V 4 bases and J 3 bases, with 22 bases left between them. Germline CDR1 and CDR2: MNHEY and SMNVEV (reference sequence). This CDR3 is 17 amino acids long. The CDR3, as DNA: TGTGCCAGCAGTTCCCCCAGACTGAGGGCAGCGAACTACGAGCAGTACTTC. This encodes CASSSPRLRAANYEQYF.

The chain combines TRBV20-1 with TRBJ1-1; D is unresolved. The CDR3 extends over 11 amino acids. Germline CDR1 is DFQATT and CDR2 is SNEGSKA (reference sequence). CDR3 DNA: TGCAGAGCGTTTCGGGACACTGAAGCTTTCTTT. Its translation: CRAFRDTEAFF.

This chain links TRBV6-2 or TRBV6-3 with TRBJ1-1, with D perhaps matching TRBD1 (5 bases). Germline CDR1 and CDR2: MNHEY and SVGEGT. V lost 2 bases to trimming and J lost 5 bases, with 12 bases between them. CDR3 length: 14 residues. The DNA of the CDR3 is TGTGCCAGCAGTTACCCCGACCGGGGGACTGAAGCTTTCTTT. Its protein is CASSYPDRGTEAFF.

This chain links TRBV4-1 with TRBJ1-6, with TRBD1 matching 9 bases. This CDR3 region has 16 residues. The ends lost 1 base at V and 4 bases at J; junction bases unmatched: 2. Germline assignment: CDR1 MGHRA and CDR2 YSYEKL. CDR3 protein: CASSQGDREYNSPLHF. CDR3 sequence (DNA): TGCGCCAGCAGCCAAGGGGACAGGGAGTATAATTCACCCCTCCACTTT.

This chain joins TRBV5-1 and TRBJ1-6; 8 nucleotides line up with TRBD1. With 3 bases clipped from V and 7 bases from J, the junction kept 9 bases outside the gene matches. CDR3 size: 16 residues. Germline V lookup: CDR1 SGHRS, CDR2 YFSETQ. The CDR3 DNA is TGCGCCAGCAGCTCCTCCCAGGGGGCCGGGAATTCACCCCTCCACTTT. This encodes CASSSSQGAGNSPLHF. The full variable domain, in which reference TRBV5-1 and TRBJ1-6 provide the parts outside the CDR3, is KAGVTQTPRYLIKTRGQQVTLSCSPISGHRSVSWYQQTPGQGLQFLFEYFSETQRNKGNFPGRFSGRQFSNSRSEMNVSTLELGDSALYLCASSSSQGAGNSPLHFGNGTRLTVT.

The gene calls are TRBV9 and TRBJ2-1, with 11 bases identical to TRBD2. Germline CDR1 and CDR2: SGDLS and YYNGEE. This CDR3 is built from 16 residues. Losses at the gene ends were 2 bases for V and 5 bases for J; bases not matched to a gene: 6. The DNA for the CDR3 is TGTGCCAGCAGCGTCAGACTAGCGGGACTCAACAATGAGCAGTTCTTC. Encoded protein: CASSVRLAGLNNEQFF. Supplemented by reference TRBV9 and TRBJ2-1, the full variable domain reads DSGVTQTPKHLITATGQRVTLRCSPRSGDLSVYWYQQSLDQGLQFLIQYYNGEERAKGNILERFSAQQFPDLHSELNLSSLELGDSALYFCASSVRLAGLNNEQFFGPGTRLTVL.

The chain is built from TRBV5-5 and TRBJ2-3, with 11 bases identical to TRBD1. Germline CDR1 reads SGHKS; CDR2 reads YYEKEE (reference sequence). The CDR3 has 16 amino acids. J was trimmed by 2 bases and V by 1 base; bases with no gene match: 3. CDR3 sequence (DNA): TGTGCCAGCAGCTTGTATGGACAGGGGGCCACAGATACGCAGTATTTT. Protein sequence: CASSLYGQGATDTQYF.

The genes are TRBV6-1 and TRBJ1-4; D gene unclear. The CDR3 covers 14 residues. The germline V gene has CDR1 MNHNS and CDR2 SASEGT. Deletions cut 3 bases from V and 8 bases from J, with 13 bases between. The CDR3 bases are TGTGCCAGCAGTGACCCGGGGATGTGGGAAAAACTGTTTTTT. Translated, it gives CASSDPGMWEKLFF.

This rearrangement joins TRBV14 to TRBJ1-3; D is unclear. The CDR3 spans 15 residues. V lost 3 bases and J 0 bases, leaving 9 bases between the germline ends. Looked up from germline, CDR1 is SGHDN and CDR2 is FVKESK. In nucleotides, the CDR3 is TGTGCCAGCAGCCAGGGGAGAAGCTCTGGAAACACCATATATTTT. Protein product: CASSQGRSSGNTIYF.

The gene calls are TRBV7-8 and TRBJ2-7; 8 bases agree with TRBD2. The CDR3 is made up of 16 amino acids. The ends lost 1 base at V and 0 bases at J; junction bases unmatched: 5. Germline CDR1 SGHVS, CDR2 FQNEAQ. In DNA, the CDR3 is TGTGCCAGCAGCTTAGGGCGGCGGGGGGACTCCTACGAGCAGTACTTC. It codes for CASSLGRRGDSYEQYF. Together with reference TRBV7-8 and TRBJ2-7, the CDR3 gives the full variable domain: GAGVSQSPRYKVAKRGQDVALRCDPISGHVSLFWYQQALGQGPEFLTYFQNEAQLDKSGLPSDRFFAERPEGSVSTLKIQRTQQEDSAVYLCASSLGRRGDSYEQYFGPGTRLTVT.

This clone has just one count. The rearrangement links TRBV10-3 to TRBJ2-5, with D unclear. Germline CDR1 and CDR2: ENHRY and SYGVKD. V was trimmed by 2 bases and J by 3 bases, leaving 7 bases between them. The CDR3 contains 13 residues. As DNA, the CDR3 is TGTGCCATCAGTGAGAACAGAAAAGAGACCCAGTACTTC. This gives the protein CAISENRKETQYF.

The chain employs TRBV19 and TRBJ2-7; 9 bases align to TRBD1. This CDR3 is 14 amino acids long. Germline V CDR1 and CDR2: LNHDA, SQIVND (reference sequence). Trimming took 5 bases from V and 5 from J; bases not matched to a gene: 7. The CDR3 here is CASSLRTGAHEQYF. The CDR3 DNA is TGTGCCAGTAGTCTCCGGACAGGGGCCCACGAGCAGTACTTC. The full variable domain, with the rest looked up from reference TRBV19 and TRBJ2-7, is DGGITQSPKYLFRKEGQNVTLSCEQNLNHDAMYWYRQDPGQGLRLIYYSQIVNDFQKGDIAEGYSVSREKKESFPLTVTSAQKNPTAFYLCASSLRTGAHEQYFGPGTRLTVT.